Below are 11 T cell receptor beta chains sequenced from a single sample in a study of blood T cell repertoires in COVID-19. The assay was immunoSEQ multiplex PCR, and TCRdb's table has in-frame clones only and misses some. This table holds under 200,000 clones, less than 90% found once. The sequenced sample consisted of peripheral blood. The source is a woman in her 70s with COVID-19, enrolled during active disease.

The chain has TRBV4-1 and TRBJ1-1; 12 bases are a match to TRBD1. V lost 2 bases to trimming and J lost 8 bases; unmatched junction nucleotides: 9. The CDR3 loop spans 16 amino acids. Germline assignment: CDR1 MGHRA and CDR2 YSYEKL. CDR3 protein: CASSQLYPGQGAEAFF. CDR3 nucleotide sequence: TGCGCCAGCAGCCAACTATATCCGGGACAGGGGGCGGAAGCTTTCTTT.

This rearrangement joins TRBV19 to TRBJ2-4; TRBD1 is a possible D gene (6 bases). From germline, CDR1 is LNHDA and CDR2 SQIVND (reference sequence). The CDR3 is 13 residues long. V lost 0 bases, J lost 6 bases, and 6 bases lay in between. The CDR3 protein is CASSIDRGNIQYF. The CDR3 nucleotides read TGTGCCAGTAGTATAGACAGGGGAAACATTCAGTACTTC.

This clone was seen at least ten times. The chain couples TRBV4-1 to TRBJ2-7, with 8 bases fitting TRBD2. The ends lost 4 bases at V and 3 bases at J; junction bases unmatched: 11. In germline, CDR1 is MGHRA, CDR2 YSYEKL. This CDR3 has 16 residues. CDR3 bases: TGCGCCAGCAGCCCCCGGATTACGGGGGGGTACTACGAGCAGTACTTC. This translates into CASSPRITGGYYEQYF.

V and J are TRBV5-1 and TRBJ2-3, with D perhaps matching TRBD1 (5 bases). Germline CDR1 reads SGHRS; CDR2 reads YFSETQ. This CDR3 region has 12 residues. V lost 4 bases, J lost 5 bases, and 8 bases lay in between. The CDR3, as DNA: TGCGCCAGCAGCCTAGGGGTAGATACGCAGTATTTT. As protein: CASSLGVDTQYF.

The V and J genes are TRBV3-1 (or the pseudogene TRBV3-2) and TRBJ2-3, with TRBD2 matching over 8 bases. CDR3 size: 12 residues. Germline V gives CDR1 LGHDT, CDR2 YNNKEL (reference sequence). The V segment lost 8 bases and the J segment 5 bases; nucleotides outside the gene matches: 3. The CDR3 reads CASSGGGDTQYF. CDR3 DNA: TGTGCCAGCTCGGGGGGGGGAGATACGCAGTATTTT.

The chain links TRBV5-5 to TRBJ2-1; 9 positions match TRBD1. The CDR3 runs to 14 residues. V was clipped by 7 bases and J by 8 bases; unmatched bases: 10. Germline CDR1 reads SGHKS; CDR2 reads YYEKEE (reference sequence). CDR3 residues: CASGTGMGSDEQFF. In DNA form, the CDR3 reads TGTGCCAGCGGGACAGGGATGGGTTCGGATGAGCAGTTCTTC.

The rearrangement uses TRBV24-1 and TRBJ2-3, with 8 bases lining up with TRBD2. Germline values: CDR1 KGHDR, CDR2 SFDVKD. The CDR3 is 18 residues long. Trimming cost V 3 bases and J 10 bases; bases outside gene matches: 20. The CDR3 protein is CATSDPKMSSGTARAQYF. The CDR3 DNA follows: TGTGCCACCAGTGATCCCAAGATGAGTAGCGGGACGGCTAGGGCGCAGTATTTT.

This clone turned up a few times. This chain uses TRBV5-5 with TRBJ2-7; 8 nucleotides align to TRBD1. The CDR3 has 15 residues. Germline trimming cut 4 bases from V and 0 bases from J; bases unmatched to any gene: 6. Germline CDR1 and CDR2: SGHKS and YYEKEE (reference sequence). CDR3 DNA sequence: TGTGCCAGCAGCCAGGACAGGGCCTACTCCTACGAGCAGTACGTC. It encodes CASSQDRAYSYEQYV.

On this clone: An end of the junction differs from the germline gene, which may be a read error. The rearrangement uses TRBV29-1 and TRBJ1-2; 9 bases match TRBD1. Germline loops: CDR1 SQVTM, CDR2 ANQGSEA. CDR3 length: 11 residues. CDR3 in DNA: TGCAGCGTTGAGGACAGGGGTCCTTGTGTCTTC. Translating it yields CSVEDRGPCVF. Full variable domain (rest looked up from reference TRBV29-1 and TRBJ1-2): SAVISQKPSRDICQRGTSLTIQCQVDSQVTMMFWYRQQPGQSLTLIATANQGSEATYESGFVIDKFPISRPNLTFSTLTVSNMSPEDSSIYLCSVEDRGPCVFGSGTRLTVV.

The rearrangement joins TRBV6-1 to TRBJ2-2, with TRBD2 identical over 12 bases. Germline V gives CDR1 MNHNS, CDR2 SASEGT. J lost 5 bases, V lost 4 bases, and 11 bases had no gene match. The CDR3 loop spans 18 amino acids. The CDR3 here is CASSVHRGGLAGTGELFF. The CDR3 DNA sequence: TGTGCCAGCAGTGTACACAGGGGAGGACTAGCGGGGACCGGGGAGCTGTTTTTT.

The chain couples TRBV19 to TRBJ2-1, with a possible D match to TRBD1 (6 bases). The CDR3 consists of 14 residues. Per germline, CDR1 LNHDA and CDR2 SQIVND (reference sequence). V was shortened by 5 bases and J by 1 base, with 9 bases between the two germline ends. CDR3 nucleotide sequence: TGTGCCAGTAGTGTACAGGGATCCTACAATGAGCAGTTCTTC. Amino acids: CASSVQGSYNEQFF. Full variable domain (rest looked up from reference TRBV19 and TRBJ2-1): DGGITQSPKYLFRKEGQNVTLSCEQNLNHDAMYWYRQDPGQGLRLIYYSQIVNDFQKGDIAEGYSVSREKKESFPLTVTSAQKNPTAFYLCASSVQGSYNEQFFGPGTRLTVL.